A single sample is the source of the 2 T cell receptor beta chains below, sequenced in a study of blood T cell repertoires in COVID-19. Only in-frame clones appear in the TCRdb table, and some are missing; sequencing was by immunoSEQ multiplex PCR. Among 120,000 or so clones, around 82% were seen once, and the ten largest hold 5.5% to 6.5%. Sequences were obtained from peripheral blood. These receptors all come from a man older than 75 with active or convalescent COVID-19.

The CDR3 bases are TGTGCCAGCAGTGTCGGACAGGAGCAGTACTTC. Translation gives CASSVGQEQYF. The V and J genes are TRBV27 and TRBJ2-7, with TRBD1 as a possible D gene (6 bases). Germline-derived CDR1 and CDR2 are MNHEY and SMNVEV (reference sequence). V gave up 5 bases and J gave up 7 bases, with 9 bases separating them. The CDR3 runs 11 residues.

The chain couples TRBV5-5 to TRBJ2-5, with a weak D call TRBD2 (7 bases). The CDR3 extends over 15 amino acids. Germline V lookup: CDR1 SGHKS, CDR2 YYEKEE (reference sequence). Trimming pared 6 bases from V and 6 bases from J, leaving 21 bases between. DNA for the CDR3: TGTGCCAGCACCGGGGACGCGGGGGCCGGGAAGACCCAGTACTTC. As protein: CASTGDAGAGKTQYF.